The 5 T cell receptor beta chains presented below share a single source sample, sequenced in a study of T-cell reconstitution after alpha-beta-depleted transplantation in children. Preparation of the TCRbeta library involved a method that used unique molecular identifiers. Via MiXCR, TCRdb re-called the PCR reads, giving one row per CDR3 protein. This table has a few hundred thousand distinct CDR3 sequences, approximately 12% appearing once. The source material was PBMCs from the stem cell graft donor, sampled from the stem cell graft. All receptors come from a human donor who donated a stem cell graft to a child with combined immunodeficiency.

This clonotype showed up just a few times. The rearrangement joins TRBV2 to TRBJ2-4; D gene unclear. The CDR3 contains 12 residues. Looked up from germline, CDR1 is SNHLY and CDR2 is FYNNEI. V lost 2 bases and J 7 bases, leaving 6 bases between the germline ends. The CDR3 is CASSEMGNIQYF. The CDR3 coding sequence is TGTGCCAGCAGTGAAATGGGTAACATTCAGTACTTC.

The genes are TRBV7-6 and TRBJ2-3; 9 bases fit TRBD2. J lost 0 bases, V lost 5 bases, and 6 bases had no gene match. Germline V CDR1 and CDR2: SGHVS, FNYEAQ. This CDR3 contains 16 residues. The CDR3 coding sequence is TGTGCCAGCAGCCCAAGGACTAGCGCTAGCACAGATACGCAGTATTTT. Translating gives CASSPRTSASTDTQYF.

This clonotype was detected many times. The V gene is TRBV24-1, the J gene TRBJ2-5; D remains ambiguous. The CDR3 contains 13 residues. Germline values: CDR1 KGHDR, CDR2 SFDVKD. The V end was cut by 7 bases, the J end by 5 bases, with 13 bases between. This CDR3 is CATSDGLGETQYF. The CDR3 DNA follows: TGTGCCACCAGCGACGGGCTCGGGGAGACCCAGTACTTC.

This clonotype was found many times. The J gene is TRBJ2-1, the V gene TRBV12-3 or TRBV12-4, with D unclear. The V and J ends lost 1 base and 8 bases respectively, with 12 bases between them. CDR3 size: 14 residues. The DNA for the CDR3 is TGTGCCAGCAGTTTAGTGGAAACGGGCCATGAGCAGTTCTTC. Protein: CASSLVETGHEQFF.

Points on this clonotype: This may stem from a read error, because a much larger clone lies one nucleotide away. The chain employs TRBV27 and TRBJ2-2; 7 bases map to TRBD1. The CDR3 spans 14 residues. The V gene end was trimmed by 7 bases and the J gene end by 6 bases; junction bases not matched to a gene: 8. CDR1 and CDR2 (germline): MNHEY, SMNVEV (reference sequence). The CDR3 bases are TGTGCCAGCACTACTCCACAGGGGCCCGGGGAGCTGTTTTTT. Translating it yields CASTTPQGPGELFF.